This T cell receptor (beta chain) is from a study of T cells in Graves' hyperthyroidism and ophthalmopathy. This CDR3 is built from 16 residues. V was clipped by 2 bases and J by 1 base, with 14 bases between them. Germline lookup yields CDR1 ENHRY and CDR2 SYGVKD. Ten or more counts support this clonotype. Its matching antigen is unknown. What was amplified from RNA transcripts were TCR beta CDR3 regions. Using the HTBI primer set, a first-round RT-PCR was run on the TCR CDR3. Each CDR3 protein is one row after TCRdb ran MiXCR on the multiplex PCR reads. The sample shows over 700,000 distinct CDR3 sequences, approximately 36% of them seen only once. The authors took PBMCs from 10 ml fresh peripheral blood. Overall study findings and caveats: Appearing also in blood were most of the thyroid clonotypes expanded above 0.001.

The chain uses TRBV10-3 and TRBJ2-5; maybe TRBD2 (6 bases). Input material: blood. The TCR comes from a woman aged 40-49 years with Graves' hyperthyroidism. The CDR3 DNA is TGTGCCATCAGTGAGACTAGGCTAGCGCTCCAAGAGACCCAGTACTTC. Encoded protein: CAISETRLALQETQYF.